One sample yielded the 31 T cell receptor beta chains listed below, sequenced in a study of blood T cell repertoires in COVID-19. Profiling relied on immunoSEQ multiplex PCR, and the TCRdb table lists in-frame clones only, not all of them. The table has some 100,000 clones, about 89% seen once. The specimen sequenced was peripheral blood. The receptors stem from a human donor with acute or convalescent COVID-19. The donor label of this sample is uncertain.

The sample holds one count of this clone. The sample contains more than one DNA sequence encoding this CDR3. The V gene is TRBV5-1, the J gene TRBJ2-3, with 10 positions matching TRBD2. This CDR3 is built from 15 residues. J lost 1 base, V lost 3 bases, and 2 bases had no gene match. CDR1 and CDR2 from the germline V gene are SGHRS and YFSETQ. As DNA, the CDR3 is TGCGCCAGCAGCTCCGGGACTAGCGGCACAGATACGCAGTATTTT. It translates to CASSSGTSGTDTQYF.

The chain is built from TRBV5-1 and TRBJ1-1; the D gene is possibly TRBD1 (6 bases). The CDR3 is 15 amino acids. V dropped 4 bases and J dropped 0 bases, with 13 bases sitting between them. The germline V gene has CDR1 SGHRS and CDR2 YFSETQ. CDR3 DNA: TGCGCCAGCAGCGGAACAGGGAGAATGAACACTGAAGCTTTCTTT. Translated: CASSGTGRMNTEAFF. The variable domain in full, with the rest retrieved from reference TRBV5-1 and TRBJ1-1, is KAGVTQTPRYLIKTRGQQVTLSCSPISGHRSVSWYQQTPGQGLQFLFEYFSETQRNKGNFPGRFSGRQFSNSRSEMNVSTLELGDSALYLCASSGTGRMNTEAFFGQGTRLTVV.

CDR3 residues: CASSSSQGGITYEQYF. The CDR3 DNA reads TGTGCCAGCAGCTCCTCCCAAGGAGGGATTACCTACGAGCAGTACTTC. The rearrangement uses TRBV5-8 and TRBJ2-7; TRBD2 might be the D (6 bases). Germline V gene lookup returns CDR1 SGHTS and CDR2 YDEGEE. This CDR3 has 16 residues. V shed 3 bases and J shed 2 bases, with 18 bases lying between them. Full variable domain (remainder filled in from reference TRBV5-8 and TRBJ2-7): EAGVTQSPTHLIKTRGQQATLRCSPISGHTSVYWYQQALGLGLQFLLWYDEGEERNRGNFPPRFSGRQFPNYSSELNVNALELEDSALYLCASSSSQGGITYEQYFGPGTRLTVT.

This CDR3 is CASREDYTDTQYF. For the CDR3, the DNA is TGTGCCAGCAGGGAAGACTACACAGATACGCAGTATTTT. The rearrangement links TRBV6-6 to TRBJ2-3; D is possibly TRBD2 (5 bases). V dropped 6 bases and J dropped 2 bases, with 9 bases sitting between them. Germline CDR1 MNHNY, CDR2 SVGAGI (reference sequence). This CDR3 has 13 amino acids.

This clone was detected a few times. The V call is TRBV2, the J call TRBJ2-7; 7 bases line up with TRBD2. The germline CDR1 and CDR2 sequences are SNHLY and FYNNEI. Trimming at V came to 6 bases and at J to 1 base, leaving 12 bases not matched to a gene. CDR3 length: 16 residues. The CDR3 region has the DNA TGTGCCAGCAGCCACGAGGGGAGGGCTGGATCCTACGAGCAGTACTTC. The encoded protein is CASSHEGRAGSYEQYF.

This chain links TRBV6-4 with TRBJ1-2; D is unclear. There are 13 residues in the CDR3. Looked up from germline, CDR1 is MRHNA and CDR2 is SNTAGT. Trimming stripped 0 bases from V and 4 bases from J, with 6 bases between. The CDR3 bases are TGTGCCAGCAGTGACTCGAGGAGCTATGGCTACACCTTC. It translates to CASSDSRSYGYTF.

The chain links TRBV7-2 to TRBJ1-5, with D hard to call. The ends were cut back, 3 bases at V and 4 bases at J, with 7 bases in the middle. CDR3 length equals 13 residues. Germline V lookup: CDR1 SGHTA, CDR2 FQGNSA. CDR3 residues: CASSLRGNQPQHF. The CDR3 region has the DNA TGTGCCAGCAGCTTGAGAGGGAATCAGCCCCAGCATTTT.

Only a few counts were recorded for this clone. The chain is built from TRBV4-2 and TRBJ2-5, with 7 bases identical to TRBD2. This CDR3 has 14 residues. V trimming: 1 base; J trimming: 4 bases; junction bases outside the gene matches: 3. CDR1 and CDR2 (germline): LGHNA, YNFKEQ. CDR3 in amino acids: CASSQGLARETQYF. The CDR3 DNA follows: TGTGCCAGCAGCCAAGGACTAGCTCGAGAGACCCAGTACTTC.

This chain's CDR3 is CASRTGTSGTDTQYF. In DNA form, the CDR3 reads TGCGCCAGCAGGACGGGGACTAGTGGCACAGATACGCAGTATTTT. This chain links TRBV5-1 with TRBJ2-3; TRBD2 aligns across 8 bases. The junction had 6 bases not matched to a gene; V was cut back by 5 bases and J by 1 base. Germline CDR1 reads SGHRS; CDR2 reads YFSETQ. The CDR3 contains 15 residues.

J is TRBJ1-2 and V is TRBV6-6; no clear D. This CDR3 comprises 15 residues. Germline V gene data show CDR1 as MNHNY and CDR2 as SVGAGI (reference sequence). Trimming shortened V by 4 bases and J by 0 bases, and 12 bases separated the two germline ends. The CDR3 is CASSSFRVPNYGYTF. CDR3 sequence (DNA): TGTGCCAGCAGTTCCTTTAGAGTTCCTAACTATGGCTACACCTTC.

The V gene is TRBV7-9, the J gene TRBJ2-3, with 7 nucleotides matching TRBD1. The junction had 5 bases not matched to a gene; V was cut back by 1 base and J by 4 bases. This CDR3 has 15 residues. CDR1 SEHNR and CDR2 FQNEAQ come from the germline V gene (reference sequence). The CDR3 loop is CASSLDRGRPDTQYF. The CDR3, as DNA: TGTGCCAGCAGCTTAGACAGGGGTCGACCAGATACGCAGTATTTT.

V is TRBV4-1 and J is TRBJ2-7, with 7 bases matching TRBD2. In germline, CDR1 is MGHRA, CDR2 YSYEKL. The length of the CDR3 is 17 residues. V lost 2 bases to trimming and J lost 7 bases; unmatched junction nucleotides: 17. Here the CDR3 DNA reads TGCGCCAGCAGCCAATGGTCCAGCGGGGTGGATATGGGGGAGCAGTACTTC. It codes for CASSQWSSGVDMGEQYF.

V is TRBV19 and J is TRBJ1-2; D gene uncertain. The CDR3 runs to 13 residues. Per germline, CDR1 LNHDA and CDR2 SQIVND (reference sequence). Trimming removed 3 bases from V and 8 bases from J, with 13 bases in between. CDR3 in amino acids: CASSMWGGSGYTF. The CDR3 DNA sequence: TGTGCCAGTAGTATGTGGGGAGGTAGCGGCTACACCTTC.

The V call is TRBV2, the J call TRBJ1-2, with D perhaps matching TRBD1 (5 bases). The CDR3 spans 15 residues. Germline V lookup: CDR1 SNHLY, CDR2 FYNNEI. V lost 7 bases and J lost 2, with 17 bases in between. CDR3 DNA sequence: TGTGCCAGCACAGATGCCCCCACAGGAAACTATGGCTACACCTTC. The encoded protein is CASTDAPTGNYGYTF.

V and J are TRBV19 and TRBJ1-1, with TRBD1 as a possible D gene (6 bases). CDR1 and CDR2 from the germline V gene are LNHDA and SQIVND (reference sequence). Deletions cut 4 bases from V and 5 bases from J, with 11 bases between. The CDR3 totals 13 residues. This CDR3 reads CASSTLGGTEAFF. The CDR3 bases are TGTGCCAGTAGTACCCTAGGGGGAACTGAAGCTTTCTTT.

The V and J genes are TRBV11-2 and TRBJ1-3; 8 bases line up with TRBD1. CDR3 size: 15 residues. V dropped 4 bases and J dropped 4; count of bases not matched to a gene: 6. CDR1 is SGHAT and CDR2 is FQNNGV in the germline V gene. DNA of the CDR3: TGTGCCAGCAGCTCAAGACAGGGGACAGGAAACACCATATATTTT. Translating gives CASSSRQGTGNTIYF.

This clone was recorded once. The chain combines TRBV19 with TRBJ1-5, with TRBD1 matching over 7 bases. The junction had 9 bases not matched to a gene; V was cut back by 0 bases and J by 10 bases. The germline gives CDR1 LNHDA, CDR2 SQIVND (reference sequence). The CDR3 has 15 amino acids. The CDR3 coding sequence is TGTGCCAGTAGTATAGAAGGGGGCAGCCCTCGACCCCAGCATTTT. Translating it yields CASSIEGGSPRPQHF.

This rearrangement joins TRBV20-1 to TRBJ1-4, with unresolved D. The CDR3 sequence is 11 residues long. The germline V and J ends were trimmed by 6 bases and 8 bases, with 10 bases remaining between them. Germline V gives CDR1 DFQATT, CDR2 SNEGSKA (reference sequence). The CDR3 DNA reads TGCAGTGCCATACAACAGGAAAAACTGTTTTTT. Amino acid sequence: CSAIQQEKLFF.

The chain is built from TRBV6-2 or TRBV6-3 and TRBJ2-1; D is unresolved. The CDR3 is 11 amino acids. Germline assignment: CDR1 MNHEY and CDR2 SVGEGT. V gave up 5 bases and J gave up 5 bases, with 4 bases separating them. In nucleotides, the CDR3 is TGTGCCAGCAGTACAGACAATGAGCAGTTCTTC. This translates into CASSTDNEQFF.

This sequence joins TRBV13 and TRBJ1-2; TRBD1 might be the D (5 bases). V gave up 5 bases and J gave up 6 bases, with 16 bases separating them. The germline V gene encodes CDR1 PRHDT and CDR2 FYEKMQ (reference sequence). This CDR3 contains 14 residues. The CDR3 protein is CASSQAEGQNGYTF. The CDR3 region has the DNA TGTGCCAGCAGCCAGGCAGAAGGACAAAATGGCTACACCTTC.

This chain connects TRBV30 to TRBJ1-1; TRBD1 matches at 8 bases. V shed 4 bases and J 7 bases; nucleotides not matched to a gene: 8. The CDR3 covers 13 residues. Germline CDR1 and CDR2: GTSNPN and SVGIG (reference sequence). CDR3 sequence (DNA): TGTGCCTGGAACGTCGGACAGGGAAGTGAAGCTTTCTTT. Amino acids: CAWNVGQGSEAFF.

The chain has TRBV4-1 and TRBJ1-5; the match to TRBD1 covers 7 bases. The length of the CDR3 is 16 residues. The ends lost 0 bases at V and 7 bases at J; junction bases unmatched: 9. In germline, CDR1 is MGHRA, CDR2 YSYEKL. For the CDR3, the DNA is TGCGCCAGCAGCCAAGAGACAGGGAACGCATGGCAGCCCCAGCATTTT. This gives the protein CASSQETGNAWQPQHF.

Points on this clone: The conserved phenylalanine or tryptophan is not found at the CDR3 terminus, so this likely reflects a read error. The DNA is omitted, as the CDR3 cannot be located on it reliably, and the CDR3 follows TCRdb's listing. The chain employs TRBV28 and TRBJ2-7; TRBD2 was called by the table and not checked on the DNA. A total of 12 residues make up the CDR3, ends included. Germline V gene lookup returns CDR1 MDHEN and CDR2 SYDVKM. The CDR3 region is CASSLAGGRRGL.

The CDR3 DNA is TGCGCCAGCAGCTTGGCTCGACTAGATTTCAATGAGCAGTTCTTC. This codes for CASSLARLDFNEQFF. The chain is built from TRBV5-1 and TRBJ2-1; possible D gene TRBD2, 6 bases. The CDR3 has 15 amino acids. Germline V lookup: CDR1 SGHRS, CDR2 YFSETQ. Trimming cost V 0 bases and J 6 bases, with 13 bases left between them.

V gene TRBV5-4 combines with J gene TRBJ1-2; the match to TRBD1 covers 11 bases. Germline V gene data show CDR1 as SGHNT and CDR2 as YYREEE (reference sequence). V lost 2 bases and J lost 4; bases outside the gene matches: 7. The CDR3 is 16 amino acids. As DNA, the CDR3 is TGTGCCAGCAGCTTAAGTGGACAGGGGGCCCGCTATGGCTACACCTTC. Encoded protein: CASSLSGQGARYGYTF.

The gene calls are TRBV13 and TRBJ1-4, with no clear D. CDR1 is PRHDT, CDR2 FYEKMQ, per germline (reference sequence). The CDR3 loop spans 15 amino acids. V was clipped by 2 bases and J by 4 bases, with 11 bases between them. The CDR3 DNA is TGTGCCAGCAGCTTAAGAGGGTCGGGTAATGAAAAACTGTTTTTT. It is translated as CASSLRGSGNEKLFF.

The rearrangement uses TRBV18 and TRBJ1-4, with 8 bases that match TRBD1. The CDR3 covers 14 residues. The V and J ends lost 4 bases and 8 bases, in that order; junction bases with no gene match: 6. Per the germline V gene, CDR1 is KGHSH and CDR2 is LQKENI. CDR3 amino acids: CASSQDRGGEKLFF. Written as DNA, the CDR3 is TGTGCCAGCTCACAAGACAGGGGAGGAGAAAAACTGTTTTTT.

The CDR3 here is CASSYSFSNTEAFF. The CDR3, as DNA: TGTGCCAGCAGTTACTCTTTCTCTAACACTGAAGCTTTCTTT. The genes are TRBV6-5 and TRBJ1-1; no clear D gene. The germline V and J ends were trimmed by 0 bases and 2 bases, with 7 bases remaining between them. Germline V gene lookup returns CDR1 MNHEY and CDR2 SVGAGI. This CDR3 is 14 amino acids long.

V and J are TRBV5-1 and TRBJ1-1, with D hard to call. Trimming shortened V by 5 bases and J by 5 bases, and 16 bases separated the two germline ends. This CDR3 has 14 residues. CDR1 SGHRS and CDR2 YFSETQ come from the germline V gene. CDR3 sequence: CASRLTNPGTEAFF. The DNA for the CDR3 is TGCGCCAGCAGGTTGACTAACCCGGGGACTGAAGCTTTCTTT.

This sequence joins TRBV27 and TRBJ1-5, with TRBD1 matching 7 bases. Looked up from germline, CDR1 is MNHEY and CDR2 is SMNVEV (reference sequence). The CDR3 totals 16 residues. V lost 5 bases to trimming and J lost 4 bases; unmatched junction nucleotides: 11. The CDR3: CASSLSRTGRNQPQHF. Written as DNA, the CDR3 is TGTGCCAGCAGTCTCTCCCGGACAGGACGTAATCAGCCCCAGCATTTT.

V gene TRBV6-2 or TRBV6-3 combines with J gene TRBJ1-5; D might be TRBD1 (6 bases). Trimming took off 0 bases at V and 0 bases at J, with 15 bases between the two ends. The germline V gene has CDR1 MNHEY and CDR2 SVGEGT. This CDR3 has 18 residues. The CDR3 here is CASSYSGPGTHSNQPQHF. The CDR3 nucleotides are TGTGCCAGCAGTTACTCGGGGCCAGGGACACATAGCAATCAGCCCCAGCATTTT.